The rows below give T cell receptor beta chains drawn from one sample of a study of molecular identifiers for immune sequencing clone quantification. TCRdb passed the PCR reads through MiXCR, listing each CDR3 protein once. This sample has about 640,000 distinct CDR3 sequences; just under 20% occur once, and the top ten carry around 0.86%. Sequenced: naive CD8+ T cells from blood, with Jurkat cell RNA spiked in. Receptors were obtained from a human donor in good health. Some libraries in this study had Jurkat cell RNA spiked in. Both conserved end residues are part of each CDR3. D genes are given only for firm matches.

d_gene | j_gene | v_gene | CDR3aa
TRBD2 | TRBJ2-3 | TRBV24-1 | CATSPGTSGVDTQYF
- | TRBJ2-7 | TRBV5-6 | CASSLDVNYEQYF
- | TRBJ1-3 | TRBV19 | CASTPSSGFGNTIYF
TRBD2 | TRBJ2-5 | TRBV6-2/TRBV6-3 | CASSYGVRLADQETQYF
TRBD1 | TRBJ2-7 | TRBV19 | CASSIDLGTAYEQYF
- | TRBJ1-6 | TRBV7-9 | CASSLGPLGDNSPLHF
TRBD1 | TRBJ1-3 | TRBV7-9 | CASSSRGGTGNTICF
- | TRBJ2-1 | TRBV19 | CASSPRVVYNEQFF
TRBD1 | TRBJ1-2 | TRBV4-1 | CASSQVGQGFTGYTF
TRBD1 | TRBJ1-1 | TRBV7-9 | CASSFIGQGGTEAFF
- | TRBJ2-3 | TRBV5-4 | CASSLAEDTQYF
- | TRBJ1-5 | TRBV10-3 | CAISETGAMGNQPQHF
TRBD2 | TRBJ2-2 | TRBV7-9 | CASSSKGLAGPHADTGELFF
- | TRBJ1-4 | TRBV19 | CASSTTGKLFF
TRBD2 | TRBJ2-5 | TRBV19 | CASSIKGTSGSAETQYF
- | TRBJ2-7 | TRBV6-1 | CASSEFRWGAYEQYF
TRBD1 | TRBJ2-5 | TRBV19 | CASSNRGLQETQYF
- | TRBJ1-2 | TRBV12-3/TRBV12-4 | CASTPGEEGYGYTF
TRBD1 | TRBJ1-5 | TRBV27 | CASSSAAGTGVNQPQHF
TRBD1 | TRBJ2-5 | TRBV29-1 | CSVDYPGTGVGETQYF
TRBD1 | TRBJ2-3 | TRBV7-9 | CASSSRDSRTDTQYF
TRBD1 | TRBJ2-2 | TRBV6-5 | CASSYSRGQGGGGELFF
- | TRBJ2-3 | TRBV29-1 | CSVEWLEASPGTDTQYF
- | TRBJ2-5 | TRBV7-8 | CASSHRTQETQYF
- | TRBJ2-1 | TRBV11-2 | CASSLRAGSEQFF
- | TRBJ1-4 | TRBV7-9 | CASSGTGSNEKLFF
- | TRBJ2-3 | TRBV25-1 | CASSESYTQYF
- | TRBJ2-2 | TRBV27 | CASMSSGNTGELFF
- | TRBJ1-2 | TRBV5-1 | CAGSFFGGQGQTNYGYTF
TRBD2 | TRBJ2-1 | TRBV20-1 | CSARDPLTSGGYNEQFF
- | TRBJ2-3 | TRBV6-5 | CASSYSGGDSTDTQYF
- | TRBJ1-1 | TRBV27 | CASSLVFGGAGSTEAFF
- | TRBJ2-7 | TRBV6-5 | CATTAGGPYEQYF
- | TRBJ2-3 | TRBV12-3/TRBV12-4 | CASSQGNTQYF
- | TRBJ1-1 | TRBV25-1 | CASSESGQREAFF
TRBD2 | TRBJ2-3 | TRBV30 | CAWSVGSGADTQYF
- | TRBJ1-3 | TRBV7-9 | CASTRRGATPGNTIYF
TRBD1 | TRBJ2-3 | TRBV7-6 | CASSLVGQTDTQYF
TRBD1 | TRBJ2-7 | TRBV5-4 | CASSLAGQGSQYF
TRBD2 | TRBJ2-2 | TRBV4-3 | CASSQEGTSGVGTGELFF
TRBD2 | TRBJ2-3 | TRBV7-9 | CASSFPLAGGLSTQYF
TRBD1 | TRBJ1-6 | TRBV12-3/TRBV12-4 | CASSLERRDRGRLNSPLHF
TRBD2 | TRBJ2-2 | TRBV6-6 | CASSYLGLAGRDTGELFF
- | TRBJ2-2 | TRBV9 | CASSVVMGTGELFF
- | TRBJ1-1 | TRBV13 | CASSLERTEAFF
- | TRBJ2-1 | TRBV10-3 | CAITSDPSGGNEQFF
- | TRBJ2-1 | TRBV25-1 | CASSVSTVNEQFF
- | TRBJ1-6 | TRBV10-3 | CAIQGPNSPLHF
- | TRBJ1-6 | TRBV5-1 | CASSLVFLGDSPLHF
- | TRBJ1-4 | TRBV3-1 | CASSQYDGFNEKLSF
TRBD2 | TRBJ2-7 | TRBV29-1 | CSVVGAGGRAGEQYF
- | TRBJ1-5 | TRBV2 | CASSETGNQSQHF
TRBD1 | TRBJ2-2 | TRBV12-3/TRBV12-4 | CASRITGDNTGELFF
TRBD1 | TRBJ2-3 | TRBV27 | CASSLSGQGLSTDTQYF
- | TRBJ1-4 | TRBV4-1 | CASRPGLANEKLFF
TRBD2 | TRBJ2-3 | TRBV2 | CASSPLAGSDTQYF
- | TRBJ1-1 | TRBV29-1 | CSVAAPEAFF
TRBD2 | TRBJ2-3 | TRBV29-1 | CSANLPGGGTDTQYF